This T cell receptor beta chain was retrieved from a study of cytomegalovirus exposure and HLA in healthy donors. Study conclusions and caveats: Reports indicated that the classifier achieved high specificity and sensitivity in diagnosing cytomegalovirus status.

The protocol was immunoSEQ multiplex PCR, while the TCRdb copy is restricted to in-frame clones and leaves out a portion. The sample includes 97,000 or so clones, roughly nine tenths of them seen just once. Note on this clone: Antigen specificity is unknown.

V lost 6 bases to trimming and J lost 4 bases, with 13 bases between them. The germline V gene encodes CDR1 MNHEY and CDR2 SVGAGI. CDR3 length: 15 residues. The chain uses TRBV6-5 and TRBJ1-6; D not certain. Sequenced sample: PBMCs. The sequence was obtained from a woman aged 25 to 45 in good health and CMV-seronegative. CDR3 bases: TGTGCCAGCAGCCTCCCCAGGATTTATAATTCACCCCTCCACTTT. This codes for CASSLPRIYNSPLHF.